The sequence of this TCR beta chain was determined in a study of T cell repertoires in cytomegalovirus infection. Study background: Both CMV infection and a matching HLA type were indicated by public TCR beta signatures.

As for this clonotype: The target antigen is unknown.

CDR3 length equals 14 residues. The ends lost 4 bases at V and 0 bases at J; junction bases unmatched: 3. In germline, CDR1 is DFQATT, CDR2 SNEGSKA (reference sequence). Findings of the study overall: Predominance within the ex vivo response was attributable to HLA-C-restricted CMV-specific TCR beta clonotypes.

TCRdb independently ran MiXCR on the reads; one entry per CDR3 protein. The data contain 54,000 or so distinct CDR3 sequences, around 30% of them singletons. Sequencing input: PBMCs, sequenced either directly or after in vitro stimulation (not recorded which). J is TRBJ2-3 and V is TRBV20-1; 8 bases map to TRBD2. The sequence was collected from a human donor in good health (CMV status not recorded). Some clones in this sample may be carry-over from other donors' samples. CDR3: CSAILAGSTDTQYF. CDR3 coding DNA: TGCAGTGCTATATTAGCGGGGAGCACAGATACGCAGTATTTT.